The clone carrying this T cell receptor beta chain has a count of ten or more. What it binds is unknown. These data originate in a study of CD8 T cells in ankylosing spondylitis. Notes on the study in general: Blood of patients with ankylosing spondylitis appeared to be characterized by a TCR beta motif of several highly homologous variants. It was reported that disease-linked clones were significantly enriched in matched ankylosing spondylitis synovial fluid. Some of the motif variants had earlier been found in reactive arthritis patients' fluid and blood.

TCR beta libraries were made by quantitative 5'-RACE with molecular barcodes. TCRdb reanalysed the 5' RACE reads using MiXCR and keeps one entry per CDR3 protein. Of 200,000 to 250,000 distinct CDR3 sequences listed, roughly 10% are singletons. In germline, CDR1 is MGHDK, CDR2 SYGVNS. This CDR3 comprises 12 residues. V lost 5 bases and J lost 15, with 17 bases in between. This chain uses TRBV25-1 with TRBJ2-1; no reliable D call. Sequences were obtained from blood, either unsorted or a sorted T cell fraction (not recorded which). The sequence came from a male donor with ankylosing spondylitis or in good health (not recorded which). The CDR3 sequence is CASSTLGLLLFF. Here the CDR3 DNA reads TGTGCCAGCAGTACCCTTGGGCTACTACTGTTCTTC. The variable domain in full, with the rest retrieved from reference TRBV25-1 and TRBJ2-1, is EADIYQTPRYLVIGTGKKITLECSQTMGHDKMYWYQQDPGMELHLIHYSYGVNSTEKGDLSSESTVSRIRTEHFPLTLESARPSHTSQYLCASSTLGLLLFFGPGTRLTVL.